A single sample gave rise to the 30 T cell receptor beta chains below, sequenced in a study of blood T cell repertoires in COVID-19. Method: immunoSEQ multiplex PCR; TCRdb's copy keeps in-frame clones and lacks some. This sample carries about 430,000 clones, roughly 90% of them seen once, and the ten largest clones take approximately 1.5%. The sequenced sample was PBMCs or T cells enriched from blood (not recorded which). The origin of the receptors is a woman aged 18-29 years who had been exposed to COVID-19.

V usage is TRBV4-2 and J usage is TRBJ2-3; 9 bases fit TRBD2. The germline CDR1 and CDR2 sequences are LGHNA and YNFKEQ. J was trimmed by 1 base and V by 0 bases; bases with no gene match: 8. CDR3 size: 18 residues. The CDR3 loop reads CASSQDGLAGIGTDTQYF. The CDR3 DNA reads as TGTGCCAGCAGCCAAGATGGCCTAGCGGGAATAGGCACAGATACGCAGTATTTT.

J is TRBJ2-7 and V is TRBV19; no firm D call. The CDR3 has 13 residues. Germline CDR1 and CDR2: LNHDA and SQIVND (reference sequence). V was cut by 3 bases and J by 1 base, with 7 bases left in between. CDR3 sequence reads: CASSISVSYEQYF. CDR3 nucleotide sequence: TGTGCCAGTAGTATTTCCGTTTCCTACGAGCAGTACTTC.

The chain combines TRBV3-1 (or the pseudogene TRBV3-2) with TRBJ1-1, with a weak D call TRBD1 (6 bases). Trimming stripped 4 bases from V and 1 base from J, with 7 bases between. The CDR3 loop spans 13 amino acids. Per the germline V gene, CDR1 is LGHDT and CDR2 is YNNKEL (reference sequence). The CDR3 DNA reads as TGTGCCAGCAGCCCGACAGGGAACACTGAAGCTTTCTTT. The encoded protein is CASSPTGNTEAFF.

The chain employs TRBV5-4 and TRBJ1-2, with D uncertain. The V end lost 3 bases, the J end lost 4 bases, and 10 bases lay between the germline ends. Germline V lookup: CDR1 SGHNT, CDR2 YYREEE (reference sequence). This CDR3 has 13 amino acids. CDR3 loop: CASSSDSLYGYTF. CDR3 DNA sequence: TGTGCCAGCAGCTCTGACTCCCTCTATGGCTACACCTTC.

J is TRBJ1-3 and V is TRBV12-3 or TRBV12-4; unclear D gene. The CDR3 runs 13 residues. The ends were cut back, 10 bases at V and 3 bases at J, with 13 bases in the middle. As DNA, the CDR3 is TGTGCCACTCGCCCCCGGGTTGGAAACACCATATATTTT. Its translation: CATRPRVGNTIYF.

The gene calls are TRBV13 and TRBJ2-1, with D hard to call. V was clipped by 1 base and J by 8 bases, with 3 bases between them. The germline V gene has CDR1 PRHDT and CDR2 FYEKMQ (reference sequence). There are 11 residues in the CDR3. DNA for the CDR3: TGTGCCAGCAGCTTAGCAGATGAGCAGTTCTTC. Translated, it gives CASSLADEQFF.

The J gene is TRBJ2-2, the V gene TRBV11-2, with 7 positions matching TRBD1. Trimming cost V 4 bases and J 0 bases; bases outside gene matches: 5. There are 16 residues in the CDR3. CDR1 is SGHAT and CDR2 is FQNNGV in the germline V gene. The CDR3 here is CASSWPGQTNTGELFF. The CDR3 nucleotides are TGTGCCAGCAGCTGGCCGGGACAGACGAACACCGGGGAGCTGTTTTTT.

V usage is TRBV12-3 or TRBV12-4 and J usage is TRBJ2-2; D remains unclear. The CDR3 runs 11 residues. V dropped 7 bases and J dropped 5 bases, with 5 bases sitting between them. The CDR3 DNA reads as TGTGCCAGCACTAAGACCGGGGAGCTGTTTTTT. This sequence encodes CASTKTGELFF.

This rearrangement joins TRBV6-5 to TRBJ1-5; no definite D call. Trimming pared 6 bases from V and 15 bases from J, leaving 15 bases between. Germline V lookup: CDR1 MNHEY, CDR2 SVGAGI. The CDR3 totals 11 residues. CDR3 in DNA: TGTGCCAGCAGAGAGGGAGTTACCCTGCATTTT. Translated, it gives CASREGVTLHF.

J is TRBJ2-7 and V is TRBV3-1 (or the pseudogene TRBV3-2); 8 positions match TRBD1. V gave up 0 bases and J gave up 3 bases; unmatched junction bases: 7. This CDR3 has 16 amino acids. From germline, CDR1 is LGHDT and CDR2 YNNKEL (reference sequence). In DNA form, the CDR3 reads TGTGCCAGCAGCCAAGATATCGCGGGACAGGACTACGAGCAGTACTTC. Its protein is CASSQDIAGQDYEQYF.

CDR3 nucleotide sequence: TGTGCCTCGAAGACAGGTCCTTCACCCCTCCACTTT. Protein: CASKTGPSPLHF. The V call is TRBV19, the J call TRBJ1-6, with D perhaps TRBD1 (6 bases). The CDR3 has 12 amino acids. V was shortened by 11 bases and J by 9 bases, with 14 bases between the two germline ends. Germline V gene data show CDR1 as LNHDA and CDR2 as SQIVND (reference sequence). The whole variable domain, filled in from reference TRBV19 and TRBJ1-6, reads DGGITQSPKYLFRKEGQNVTLSCEQNLNHDAMYWYRQDPGQGLRLIYYSQIVNDFQKGDIAEGYSVSREKKESFPLTVTSAQKNPTAFYLCASKTGPSPLHFGNGTRLTVT.

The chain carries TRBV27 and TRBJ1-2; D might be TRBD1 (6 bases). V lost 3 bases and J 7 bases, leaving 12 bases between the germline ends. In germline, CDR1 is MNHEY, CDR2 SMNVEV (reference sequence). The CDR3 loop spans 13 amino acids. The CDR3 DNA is TGTGCCAGCAGTTTCACAGGGCAAGGTGGCTACACCTTC. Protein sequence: CASSFTGQGGYTF.

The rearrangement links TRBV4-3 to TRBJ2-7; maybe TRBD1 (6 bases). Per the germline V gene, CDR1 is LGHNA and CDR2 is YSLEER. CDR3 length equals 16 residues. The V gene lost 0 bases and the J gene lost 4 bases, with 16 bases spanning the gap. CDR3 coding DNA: TGCGCCAGCAGCCAAGAACTGTTGGCAGGGGAATACGAGCAGTACTTC. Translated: CASSQELLAGEYEQYF.

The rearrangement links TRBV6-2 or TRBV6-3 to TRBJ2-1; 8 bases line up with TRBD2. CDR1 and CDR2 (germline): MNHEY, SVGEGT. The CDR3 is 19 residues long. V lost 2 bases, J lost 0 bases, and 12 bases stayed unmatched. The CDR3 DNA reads TGTGCCAGCAGTTACGGGGAAGGACTAGCCCAATTCTCCTACAATGAGCAGTTCTTC. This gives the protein CASSYGEGLAQFSYNEQFF.

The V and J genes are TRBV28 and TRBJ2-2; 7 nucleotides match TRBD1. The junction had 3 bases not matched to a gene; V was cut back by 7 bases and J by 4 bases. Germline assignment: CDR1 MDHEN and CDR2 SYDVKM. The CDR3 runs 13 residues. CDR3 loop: CASKAGGTGELFF. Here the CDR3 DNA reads TGTGCCAGCAAGGCAGGGGGCACCGGGGAGCTGTTTTTT.

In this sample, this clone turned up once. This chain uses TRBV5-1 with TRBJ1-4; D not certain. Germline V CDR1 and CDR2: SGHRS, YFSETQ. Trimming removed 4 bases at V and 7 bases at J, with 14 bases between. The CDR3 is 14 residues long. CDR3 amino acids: CASSPSGFGEKLFF. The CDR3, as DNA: TGCGCCAGCAGCCCGAGCGGGTTCGGTGAAAAACTGTTTTTT.

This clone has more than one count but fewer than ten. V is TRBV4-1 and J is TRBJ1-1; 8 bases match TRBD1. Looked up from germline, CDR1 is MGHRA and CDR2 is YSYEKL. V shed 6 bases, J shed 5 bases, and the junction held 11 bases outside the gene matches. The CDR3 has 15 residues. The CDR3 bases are TGCGCCAGCAGATATGGTAACAGGGGGACGACTGAAGCTTTCTTT. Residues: CASRYGNRGTTEAFF.

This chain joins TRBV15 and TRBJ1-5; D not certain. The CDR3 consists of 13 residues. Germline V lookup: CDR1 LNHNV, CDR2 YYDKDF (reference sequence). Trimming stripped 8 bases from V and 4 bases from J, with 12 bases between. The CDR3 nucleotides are TGTGCCACCTCTTACATGAGGAATCAGCCCCAGCATTTT. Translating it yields CATSYMRNQPQHF.

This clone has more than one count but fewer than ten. CDR3 DNA sequence: TGTGCCAGCAGCTTCGTGAATGAAAAACTGTTTTTT. Protein product: CASSFVNEKLFF. The chain couples TRBV7-9 to TRBJ1-4; unclear D gene. Germline values: CDR1 SEHNR, CDR2 FQNEAQ (reference sequence). Trimming removed 3 bases at V and 5 bases at J, with 4 bases between. The CDR3 loop spans 12 amino acids.

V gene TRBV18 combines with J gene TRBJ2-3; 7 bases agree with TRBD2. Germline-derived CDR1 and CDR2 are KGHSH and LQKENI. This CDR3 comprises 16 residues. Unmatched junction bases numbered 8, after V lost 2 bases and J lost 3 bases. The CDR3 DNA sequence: TGTGCCAGCTCACCAACTGGACTAGGCCAAACAGATACGCAGTATTTT. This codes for CASSPTGLGQTDTQYF.

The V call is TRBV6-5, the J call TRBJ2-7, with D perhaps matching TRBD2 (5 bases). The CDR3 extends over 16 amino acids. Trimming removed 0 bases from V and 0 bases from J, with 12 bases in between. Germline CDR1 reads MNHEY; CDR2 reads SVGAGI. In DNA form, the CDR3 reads TGTGCCAGCAGTTACTCCCAGCCTAGCTTCTCCTACGAGCAGTACTTC. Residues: CASSYSQPSFSYEQYF.

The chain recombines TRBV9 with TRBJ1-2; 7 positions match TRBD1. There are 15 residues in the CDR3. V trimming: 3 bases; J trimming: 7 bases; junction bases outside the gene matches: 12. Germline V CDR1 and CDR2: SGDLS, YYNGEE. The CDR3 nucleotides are TGTGCCAGCAGCGCCAGCGAGGGGGCGCGAGGTGGCTACACCTTC. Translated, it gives CASSASEGARGGYTF.

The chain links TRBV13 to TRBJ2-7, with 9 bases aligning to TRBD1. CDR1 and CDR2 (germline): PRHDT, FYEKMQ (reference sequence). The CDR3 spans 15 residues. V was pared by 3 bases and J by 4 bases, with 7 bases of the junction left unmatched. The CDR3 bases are TGTGCCAGCAGCTTTGGGGACAGGGAAAGTTACGAGCAGTACTTC. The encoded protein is CASSFGDRESYEQYF.

The CDR3 loop is CASSHSGGYNEQFF. In DNA form, the CDR3 reads TGTGCCAGCAGCCATAGCGGGGGCTACAATGAGCAGTTCTTC. The V and J genes are TRBV5-6 and TRBJ2-1; 9 nucleotides match TRBD2. V was clipped by 4 bases and J by 3 bases; unmatched bases: 2. This CDR3 contains 14 residues. The germline gives CDR1 SGHDT, CDR2 YYEEEE.

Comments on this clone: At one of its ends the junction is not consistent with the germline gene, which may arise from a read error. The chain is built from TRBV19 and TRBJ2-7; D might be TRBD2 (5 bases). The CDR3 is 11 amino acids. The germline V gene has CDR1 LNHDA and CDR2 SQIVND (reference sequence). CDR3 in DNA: TGTGCCAGTAGTATTTATCTAGCCGGAAAATTC. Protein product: CASSIYLAGKF.

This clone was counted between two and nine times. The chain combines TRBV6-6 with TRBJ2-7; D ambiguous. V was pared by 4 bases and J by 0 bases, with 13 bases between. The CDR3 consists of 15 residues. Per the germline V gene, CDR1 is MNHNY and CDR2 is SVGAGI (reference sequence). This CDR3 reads CASSLRDWNSYEQYF. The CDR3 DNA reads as TGTGCCAGCAGTTTGCGAGACTGGAACTCCTACGAGCAGTACTTC.

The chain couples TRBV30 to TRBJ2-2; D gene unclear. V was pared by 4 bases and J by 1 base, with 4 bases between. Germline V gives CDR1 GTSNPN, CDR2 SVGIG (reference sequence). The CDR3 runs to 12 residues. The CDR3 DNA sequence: TGTGCCTGGAATCAGAACACCGGGGAGCTGTTTTTT. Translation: CAWNQNTGELFF. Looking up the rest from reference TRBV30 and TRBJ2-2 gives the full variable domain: SQTIHQWPATLVQPVGSPLSLECTVEGTSNPNLYWYRQAAGRGLQLLFYSVGIGQISSEVPQNLSASRPQDRQFILSSKKLLLSDSGFYLCAWNQNTGELFFGEGSRLTVL.

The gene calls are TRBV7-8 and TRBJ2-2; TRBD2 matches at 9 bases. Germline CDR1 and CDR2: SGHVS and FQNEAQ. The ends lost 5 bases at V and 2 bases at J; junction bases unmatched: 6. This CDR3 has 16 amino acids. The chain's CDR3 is CASSPSGRPNTGELFF. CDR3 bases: TGTGCCAGCAGCCCCAGCGGGAGGCCCAACACCGGGGAGCTGTTTTTT.

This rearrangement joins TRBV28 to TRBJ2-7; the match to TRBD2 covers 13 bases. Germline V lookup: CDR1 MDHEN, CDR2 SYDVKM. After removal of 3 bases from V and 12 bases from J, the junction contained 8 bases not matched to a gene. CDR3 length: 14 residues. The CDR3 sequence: CASSFRTSGRDLYF. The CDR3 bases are TGTGCCAGCAGTTTCCGGACTAGCGGGAGAGATCTGTACTTC.

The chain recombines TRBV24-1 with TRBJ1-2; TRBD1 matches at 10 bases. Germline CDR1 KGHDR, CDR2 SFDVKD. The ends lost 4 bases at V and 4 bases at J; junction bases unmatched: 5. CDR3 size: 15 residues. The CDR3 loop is CATSESGTGAYGYTF. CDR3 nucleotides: TGTGCCACCAGTGAATCCGGGACAGGGGCCTATGGCTACACCTTC.